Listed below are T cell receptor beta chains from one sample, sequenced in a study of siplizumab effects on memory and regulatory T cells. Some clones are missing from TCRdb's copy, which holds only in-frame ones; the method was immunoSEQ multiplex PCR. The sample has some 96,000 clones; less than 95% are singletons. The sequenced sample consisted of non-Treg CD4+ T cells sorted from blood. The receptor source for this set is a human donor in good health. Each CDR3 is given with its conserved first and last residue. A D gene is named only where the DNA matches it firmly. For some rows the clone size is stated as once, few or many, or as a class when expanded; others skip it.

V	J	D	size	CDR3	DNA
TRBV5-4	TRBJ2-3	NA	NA	CASSPQTSTDTQYF	TGTGCCAGCAGCCCGCAGACTAGCACAGATACGCAGTATTTT
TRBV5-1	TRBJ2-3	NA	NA	CASSLGQPADSDTQYF	TGCGCCAGCAGCCTAGGACAGCCGGCTGATTCTGATACGCAGTATTTT
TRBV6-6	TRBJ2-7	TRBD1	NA	CASSREDRVPYEQYF	TGTGCCAGCAGTAGGGAGGACAGGGTACCCTACGAGCAGTACTTC
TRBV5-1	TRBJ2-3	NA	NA	CASSLAGFQTRTDTQYF	TGCGCCAGCAGCTTGGCCGGGTTTCAGACCCGCACAGATACGCAGTATTTT
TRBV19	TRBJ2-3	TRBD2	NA	CASSPRASSGSSDTQYF	TGTGCCAGTAGTCCTCGGGCGAGTAGCGGGAGTTCAGATACGCAGTATTTT
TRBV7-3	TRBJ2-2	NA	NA	CASSLIGGSVTGELFF	TGTGCCAGCAGCTTAATTGGGGGGTCGGTCACCGGGGAGCTGTTTTTT
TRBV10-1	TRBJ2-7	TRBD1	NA	CASSERGQGAREQYF	TGCGCCAGCAGTGAGAGGGGACAGGGCGCGCGAGAGCAGTACTTC
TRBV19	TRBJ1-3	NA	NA	CASSMGLPGNTIYF	TGTGCCAGTAGTATGGGCCTACCTGGAAACACCATATATTTT
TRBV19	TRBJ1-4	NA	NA	CASSIPTRLSRRNEKLFF	TGTGCCAGTAGTATTCCGACACGATTGTCGAGAAGGAATGAAAAACTGTTTTTT
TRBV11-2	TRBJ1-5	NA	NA	CASSLGQGGILRNQPQHF	TGTGCCAGCAGCTTAGGGCAGGGTGGGATTCTTCGCAATCAGCCCCAGCATTTT
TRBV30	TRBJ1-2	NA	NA	CAWNQNYGYTF	TGTGCCTGGAACCAGAACTATGGCTACACCTTC
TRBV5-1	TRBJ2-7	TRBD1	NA	CASSSRDRVPEQYF	TGCGCCAGCAGCTCGCGGGACAGGGTCCCCGAGCAGTACTTC
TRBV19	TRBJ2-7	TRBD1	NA	CASGDPGTGSYEQYF	TGTGCCAGTGGCGATCCCGGGACAGGGTCCTACGAGCAGTACTTC
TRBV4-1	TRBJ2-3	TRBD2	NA	CASSRGRGTDTQYF	TGCGCCAGCAGCCGTGGGAGGGGTACAGATACGCAGTATTTT
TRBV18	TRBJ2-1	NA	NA	CASSLNGQPGANEQFF	TGTGCCAGCTCACTAAACGGCCAACCTGGGGCCAATGAGCAGTTCTTC
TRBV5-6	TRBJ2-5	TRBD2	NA	CASSLLAGAHQETQYF	TGTGCCAGCAGCCTACTAGCGGGAGCCCACCAAGAGACCCAGTACTTC
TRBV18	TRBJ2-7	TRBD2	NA	CASSPGTSGAYEQYF	TGTGCCAGCTCACCCGGGACTAGCGGAGCCTACGAGCAGTACTTC
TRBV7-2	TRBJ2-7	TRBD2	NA	CASSLAGLGPYEQYF	TGTGCCAGCAGCTTAGCGGGACTAGGCCCCTACGAGCAGTACTTC
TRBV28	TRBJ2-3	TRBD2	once	CASSSPGLGTDTQYF	TGTGCCAGCAGTTCACCGGGACTAGGCACAGATACGCAGTATTTT
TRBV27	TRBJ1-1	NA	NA	CASSALLQVNTEAFF	TGTGCCAGCAGTGCTCTTCTACAAGTAAATACTGAAGCTTTCTTT
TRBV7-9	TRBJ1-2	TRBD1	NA	CASSLFWDRGFEANYGYTF	TGTGCCAGCAGCTTATTTTGGGACAGGGGTTTCGAAGCTAACTATGGCTACACCTTC
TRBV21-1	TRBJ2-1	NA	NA	CASSKRLGDRGVYNEQFF	TGTGCCAGCAGCAAACGACTAGGTGACAGGGGAGTGTACAATGAGCAGTTCTTC
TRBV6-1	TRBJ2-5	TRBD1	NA	CASSKGAGETQYF	TGTGCCAGCAGTAAGGGGGCGGGAGAGACCCAGTACTTC
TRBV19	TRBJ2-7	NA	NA	CASSSLGADEQYF	TGTGCCAGTAGTTCCCTGGGGGCCGACGAGCAGTACTTC
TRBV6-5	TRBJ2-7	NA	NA	CASSTTQYEQYF	TGTGCCAGCAGTACTACCCAGTACGAGCAGTACTTC
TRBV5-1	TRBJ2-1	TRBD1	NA	CASSRDPDRGLGEQFF	TGCGCCAGCAGCCGTGACCCCGACAGGGGGCTAGGTGAGCAGTTCTTC
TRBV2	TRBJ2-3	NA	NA	CASSGDTDTQYF	TGTGCCAGCAGTGGGGACACAGATACGCAGTATTTT
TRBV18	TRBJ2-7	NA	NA	CASSPPRASRPEQYF	TGTGCCAGCTCACCACCCAGGGCGAGTCGACCCGAGCAGTACTTC
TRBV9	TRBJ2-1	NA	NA	CASSVQGGKHNEQFF	TGTGCCAGCAGCGTACAGGGGGGAAAGCACAATGAGCAGTTCTTC
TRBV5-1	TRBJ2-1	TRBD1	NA	CASSWGGTGGNEQFF	TGCGCCAGCAGCTGGGGCGGGACAGGGGGCAATGAGCAGTTCTTC
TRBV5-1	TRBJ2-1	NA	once	CASMAPRRASVNNEQFF	TGCGCCAGCATGGCGCCCCGGCGGGCTAGCGTTAACAATGAGCAGTTCTTC
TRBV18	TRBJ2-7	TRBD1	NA	CASSPETGVYEQYF	TGTGCCAGCTCACCCGAGACAGGGGTATACGAGCAGTACTTC
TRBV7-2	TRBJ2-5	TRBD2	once	CASSIGTTTRETQYF	TGTGCCAGCAGCATCGGGACTACCACCCGGGAGACCCAGTACTTC
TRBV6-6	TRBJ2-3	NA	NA	CASSYAGSTDTQYF	TGTGCCAGCAGTTACGCGGGGAGCACAGATACGCAGTATTTT
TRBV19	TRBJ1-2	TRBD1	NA	CASSTGGGYGYTF	TGTGCCAGTAGTACAGGGGGCGGCTATGGCTACACCTTC
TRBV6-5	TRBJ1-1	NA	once	CASSYFTGNGEAFF	TGTGCCAGCAGTTACTTTACTGGGAACGGTGAAGCTTTCTTT
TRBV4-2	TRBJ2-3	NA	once	CASSQAGTLTFTDTQYF	TGTGCCAGCAGCCAAGCTGGGACCCTCACTTTCACAGATACGCAGTATTTT
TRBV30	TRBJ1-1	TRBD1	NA	CASEDRTGSEAFF	TGTGCCTCAGAGGACAGGACGGGCTCTGAAGCTTTCTTT
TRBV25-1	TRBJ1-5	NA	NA	CASSVNSNQPQHF	TGTGCCAGCAGTGTTAATAGCAATCAGCCCCAGCATTTT
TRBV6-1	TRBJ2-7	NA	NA	CASSERRMVTYEQYF	TGTGCCAGCAGTGAGCGTCGGATGGTTACCTACGAGCAGTACTTC
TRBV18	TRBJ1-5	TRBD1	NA	CASSPSGGGNQPQHF	TGTGCCAGCTCACCATCAGGGGGGGGCAATCAGCCCCAGCATTTT
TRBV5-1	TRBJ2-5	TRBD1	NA	CASSKVPGQETETQYF	TGCGCCAGCAGCAAGGTACCGGGACAGGAGACAGAGACCCAGTACTTC
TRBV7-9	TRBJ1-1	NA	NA	CASSSDGGTEAFF	TGTGCCAGCAGCTCGGACGGGGGCACTGAAGCTTTCTTT
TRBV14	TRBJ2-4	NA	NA	CASSPGADPSKNIQYF	TGTGCCAGCAGCCCTGGGGCCGATCCTTCCAAAAACATTCAGTACTTC
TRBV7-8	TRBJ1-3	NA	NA	CASGIRTGGNTIYF	TGTGCCAGCGGGATCAGGACCGGTGGAAACACCATATATTTT
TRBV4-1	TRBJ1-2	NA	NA	CASSPGGRSNYGYTF	TGCGCCAGCAGCCCGGGGGGTAGGAGTAACTATGGCTACACCTTC
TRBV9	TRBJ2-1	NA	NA	CASSVGRVAYNEQFF	TGTGCCAGCAGCGTGGGGAGAGTGGCTTACAATGAGCAGTTCTTC
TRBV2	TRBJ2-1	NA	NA	CASSREGAHNEQFF	TGTGCCAGCAGCCGGGAAGGTGCTCACAATGAGCAGTTCTTC